Each of the 14 T cell receptor beta chains below was sequenced from the same sample in a study of T cell responses to AZD1222 COVID-19 vaccine. Only in-frame clones appear in the TCRdb table, and some are missing; sequencing was by immunoSEQ multiplex PCR. The sample has about 150,000 clones, about 88% seen once. The sequencing here drew on peripheral blood, taken on day 0 of AZD1222 vaccination. The receptors stem from an adult in good health.

The chain has TRBV29-1 and TRBJ1-1, with D unresolved. Looked up from germline, CDR1 is SQVTM and CDR2 is ANQGSEA. The CDR3 runs to 11 residues. V gave up 7 bases and J gave up 3 bases, with 9 bases separating them. The CDR3 nucleotides are TGCAGCGCCCGACACCACACTGAAGCTTTCTTT. Residues: CSARHHTEAFF.

This sequence joins TRBV6-5 and TRBJ2-7; D possibly corresponds to TRBD2 (6 bases). The V gene lost 9 bases and the J gene lost 0 bases, with 9 bases spanning the gap. The CDR3 runs to 12 residues. The germline V gene encodes CDR1 MNHEY and CDR2 SVGAGI. CDR3 residues: CASTGDSYEQYF. The CDR3 DNA sequence: TGTGCCAGTACGGGGGACTCCTACGAGCAGTACTTC.

V is TRBV9 and J is TRBJ2-1; no definite D call. CDR1 is SGDLS and CDR2 is YYNGEE in the germline V gene. CDR3 size: 15 residues. Trimming removed 0 bases from V and 2 bases from J, with 9 bases in between. CDR3 in DNA: TGTGCCAGCAGCGTAGCCCGGGCTACCTACAATGAGCAGTTCTTC. Protein product: CASSVARATYNEQFF.

The chain is built from TRBV9 and TRBJ1-1; no clear D gene. The V end was cut by 5 bases, the J end by 2 bases, with 13 bases between. The germline CDR1 and CDR2 sequences are SGDLS and YYNGEE. The CDR3 loop spans 14 amino acids. This chain's CDR3 is CASRPGGGNTEAFF. The CDR3 DNA is TGTGCCAGCAGACCGGGAGGAGGAAACACTGAAGCTTTCTTT.

The J gene is TRBJ1-2, the V gene TRBV19; 8 positions match TRBD1. The V segment lost 6 bases and the J segment 2 bases; nucleotides outside the gene matches: 2. Germline V lookup: CDR1 LNHDA, CDR2 SQIVND (reference sequence). CDR3 length: 13 residues. This chain's CDR3 is CASSDRGNYGYTF. The CDR3 nucleotides read TGTGCCAGTAGCGACAGGGGCAACTATGGCTACACCTTC. Drawing the rest from reference TRBV19 and TRBJ1-2, the complete variable domain is DGGITQSPKYLFRKEGQNVTLSCEQNLNHDAMYWYRQDPGQGLRLIYYSQIVNDFQKGDIAEGYSVSREKKESFPLTVTSAQKNPTAFYLCASSDRGNYGYTFGSGTRLTVV.

The CDR3 region has the DNA TGCGCCAGCAGCCGAGCGAGATGGGACGGAGCCAAAAACATTCAGTACTTC. Translation: CASSRARWDGAKNIQYF. The J gene is TRBJ2-4, the V gene TRBV4-3, with D perhaps TRBD1 or TRBD2 (5 bases each). This CDR3 region has 17 residues. CDR1 is LGHNA and CDR2 is YSLEER in the germline V gene. The ends were cut back, 4 bases at V and 0 bases at J, with 16 bases in the middle.

The chain uses TRBV13 and TRBJ2-5; D is unresolved. The CDR3 loop spans 13 amino acids. With 5 bases removed from V and 4 bases from J, the gap between germline ends came to 11 bases. Germline loops: CDR1 PRHDT, CDR2 FYEKMQ (reference sequence). In DNA, the CDR3 is TGTGCCAGCAGCCAACCCGCCCCAGAGACCCAGTACTTC. Residues: CASSQPAPETQYF.

This clone came up once. The chain links TRBV11-2 to TRBJ2-1, with TRBD2 matching over 11 bases. This CDR3 spans 16 amino acids. Germline loops: CDR1 SGHAT, CDR2 FQNNGV. V was pared by 5 bases and J by 7 bases, with 10 bases of the junction left unmatched. The CDR3 is CASSDSGRALGNEQFF. In DNA form, the CDR3 reads TGTGCCAGCAGCGATAGCGGGAGGGCCCTCGGAAATGAGCAGTTCTTC. Combining the CDR3 with reference TRBV11-2 and TRBJ2-1 gives the whole variable domain EAGVAQSPRYKIIEKRQSVAFWCNPISGHATLYWYQQILGQGPKLLIQFQNNGVVDDSQLPKDRFSAERLKGVDSTLKIQPAKLEDSAVYLCASSDSGRALGNEQFFGPGTRLTVL.

The CDR3 DNA is TGTGCCAGCAGCAAAGCGCCCCCGACTAAAGCCTCGGGCTACGAGCAGTACTTC. The encoded protein is CASSKAPPTKASGYEQYF. The gene calls are TRBV21-1 and TRBJ2-7; TRBD2, the table's D call, lacks a check against the DNA. TRBV21-1 is a known pseudogene. This CDR3 has 18 residues.

The chain uses TRBV27 and TRBJ2-3; no definite D call. This CDR3 has 13 amino acids. Per germline, CDR1 MNHEY and CDR2 SMNVEV (reference sequence). V shed 3 bases and J shed 6 bases, with 10 bases lying between them. CDR3 bases: TGTGCCAGCAGTTTCACCCCGTGGGATACGCAGTATTTT. Amino acid sequence: CASSFTPWDTQYF.

The rearrangement joins TRBV28 to TRBJ2-7; TRBD1 agrees at 7 bases. The CDR3 covers 16 residues. Trimming took 3 bases from V and 6 from J; bases not matched to a gene: 14. Germline V gene sequence: CDR1 MDHEN, CDR2 SYDVKM. CDR3 region: CASSFFMGAGGGEQYF. DNA of the CDR3: TGTGCCAGCAGTTTCTTCATGGGGGCAGGGGGTGGCGAGCAGTACTTC.

The V call is TRBV6-5, the J call TRBJ1-2; D gene uncertain. CDR1 and CDR2 from the germline V gene are MNHEY and SVGAGI. The CDR3 contains 13 residues. Trimming removed 6 bases from V and 4 bases from J, with 12 bases in between. The CDR3 is CASRLTASYGYTF. CDR3 DNA sequence: TGTGCCAGCAGACTCACCGCCAGCTATGGCTACACCTTC.

This chain connects TRBV5-4 to TRBJ1-2; TRBD1 matches 10 bases. Unmatched junction bases numbered 4, after V lost 3 bases and J lost 2 bases. The CDR3 is 15 residues long. Germline CDR1 and CDR2: SGHNT and YYREEE (reference sequence). The CDR3 nucleotides read TGTGCCAGCAGCTCCCGACAGGGGGCAAACTATGGCTACACCTTC. As protein: CASSSRQGANYGYTF.

V gene TRBV18 combines with J gene TRBJ2-5; D is perhaps TRBD1 (6 bases). The length of the CDR3 is 14 residues. Germline values: CDR1 KGHSH, CDR2 LQKENI. The germline V and J ends were trimmed by 6 bases and 1 base, with 12 bases remaining between them. CDR3 in amino acids: CASSRGQLQETQYF. DNA for the CDR3: TGTGCCAGCTCTCGAGGACAGCTCCAAGAGACCCAGTACTTC. Full variable domain (remainder filled in from reference TRBV18 and TRBJ2-5): NAGVMQNPRHLVRRRGQEARLRCSPMKGHSHVYWYRQLPEEGLKFMVYLQKENIIDESGMPKERFSAEFPKEGPSILRIQQVVRGDSAAYFCASSRGQLQETQYFGPGTRLLVL.